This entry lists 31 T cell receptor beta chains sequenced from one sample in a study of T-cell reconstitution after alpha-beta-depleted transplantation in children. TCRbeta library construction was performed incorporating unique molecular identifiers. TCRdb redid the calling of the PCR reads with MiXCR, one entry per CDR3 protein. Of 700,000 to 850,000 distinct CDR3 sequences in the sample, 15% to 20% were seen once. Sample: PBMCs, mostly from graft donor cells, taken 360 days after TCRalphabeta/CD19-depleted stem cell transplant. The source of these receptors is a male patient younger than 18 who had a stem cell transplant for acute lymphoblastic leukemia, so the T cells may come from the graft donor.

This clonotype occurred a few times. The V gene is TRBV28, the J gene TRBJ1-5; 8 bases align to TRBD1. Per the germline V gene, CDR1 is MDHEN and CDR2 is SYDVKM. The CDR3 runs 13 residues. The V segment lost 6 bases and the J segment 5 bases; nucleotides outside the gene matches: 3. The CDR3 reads CASRDREYQPQHF. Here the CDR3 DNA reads TGTGCCAGCAGGGACAGGGAGTATCAGCCCCAGCATTTT.

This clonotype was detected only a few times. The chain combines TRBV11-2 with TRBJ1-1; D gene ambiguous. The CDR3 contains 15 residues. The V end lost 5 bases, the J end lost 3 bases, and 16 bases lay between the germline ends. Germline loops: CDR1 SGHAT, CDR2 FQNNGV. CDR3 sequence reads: CASSPQHRRDTEAFF. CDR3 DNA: TGTGCCAGCAGCCCACAACACCGCCGGGACACTGAAGCTTTCTTT.

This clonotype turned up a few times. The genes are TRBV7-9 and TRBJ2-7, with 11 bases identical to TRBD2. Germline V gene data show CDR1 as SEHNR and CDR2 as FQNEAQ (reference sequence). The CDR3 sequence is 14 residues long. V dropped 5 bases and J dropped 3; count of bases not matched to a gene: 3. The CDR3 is CASSGTSGDYEQYF. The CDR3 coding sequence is TGTGCCAGCAGCGGGACTAGCGGTGACTACGAGCAGTACTTC.

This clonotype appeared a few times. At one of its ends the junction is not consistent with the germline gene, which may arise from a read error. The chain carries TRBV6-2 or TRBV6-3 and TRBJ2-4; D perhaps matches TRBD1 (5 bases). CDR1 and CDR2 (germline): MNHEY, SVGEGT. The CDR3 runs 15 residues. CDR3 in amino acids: CATSYRDSHLNIQYF. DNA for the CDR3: TGTGCCACCAGTTACCGCGACAGCCATTTAAACATTCAGTACTTC.

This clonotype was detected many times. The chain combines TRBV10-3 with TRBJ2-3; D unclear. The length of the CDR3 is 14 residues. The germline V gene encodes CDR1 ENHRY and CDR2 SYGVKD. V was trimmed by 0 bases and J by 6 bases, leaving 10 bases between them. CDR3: CAISESRVMDTQYF. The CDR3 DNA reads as TGTGCCATCAGTGAGTCCCGGGTTATGGATACGCAGTATTTT.

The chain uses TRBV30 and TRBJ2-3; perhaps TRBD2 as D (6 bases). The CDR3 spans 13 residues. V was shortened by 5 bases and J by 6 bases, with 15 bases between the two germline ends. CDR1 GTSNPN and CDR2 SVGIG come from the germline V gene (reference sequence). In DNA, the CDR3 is TGTGCCTGGGCGACGACTAGGACGGATACGCAGTATTTT. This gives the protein CAWATTRTDTQYF.

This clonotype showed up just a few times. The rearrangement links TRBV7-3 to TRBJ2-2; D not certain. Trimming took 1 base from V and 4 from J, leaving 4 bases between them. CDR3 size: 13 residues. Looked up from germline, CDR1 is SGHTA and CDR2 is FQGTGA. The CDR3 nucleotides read TGTGCCAGCAGCTTAAGTATCACCGGGGAGCTGTTTTTT. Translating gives CASSLSITGELFF.

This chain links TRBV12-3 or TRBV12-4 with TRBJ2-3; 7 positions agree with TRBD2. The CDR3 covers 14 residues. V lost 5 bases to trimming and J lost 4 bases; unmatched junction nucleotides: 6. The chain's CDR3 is CASSTAGVPDTQYF. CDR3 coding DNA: TGTGCCAGCAGTACGGCGGGAGTCCCAGATACGCAGTATTTT.

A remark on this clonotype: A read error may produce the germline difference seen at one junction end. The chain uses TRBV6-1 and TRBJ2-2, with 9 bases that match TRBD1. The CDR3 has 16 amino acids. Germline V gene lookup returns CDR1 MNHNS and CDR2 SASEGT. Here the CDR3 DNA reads TGTGCCAGCAGCAGCCCGGGACAGGGAAACACCGGGGAGCTGATTTTT. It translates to CASSSPGQGNTGELIF.

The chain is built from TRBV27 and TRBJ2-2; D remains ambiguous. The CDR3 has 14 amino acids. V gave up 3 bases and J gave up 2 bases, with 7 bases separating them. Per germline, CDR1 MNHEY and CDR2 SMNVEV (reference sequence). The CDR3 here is CASSLRYNTGELFF. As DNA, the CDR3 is TGTGCCAGCAGTTTGCGATATAACACCGGGGAGCTGTTTTTT.

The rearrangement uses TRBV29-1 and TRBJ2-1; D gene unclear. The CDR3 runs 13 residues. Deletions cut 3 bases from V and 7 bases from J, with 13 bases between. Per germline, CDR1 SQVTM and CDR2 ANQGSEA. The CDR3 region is CSVDGRRRNEQFF. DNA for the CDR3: TGCAGCGTTGATGGTAGGCGTCGGAATGAGCAGTTCTTC.

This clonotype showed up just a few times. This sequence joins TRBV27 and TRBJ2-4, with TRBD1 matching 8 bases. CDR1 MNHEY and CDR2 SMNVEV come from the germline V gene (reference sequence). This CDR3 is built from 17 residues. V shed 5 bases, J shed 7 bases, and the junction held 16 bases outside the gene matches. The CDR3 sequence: CASSNQGARGVRNIQYF. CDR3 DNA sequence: TGTGCCAGCAGTAATCAGGGGGCTAGGGGTGTCCGGAACATTCAGTACTTC.

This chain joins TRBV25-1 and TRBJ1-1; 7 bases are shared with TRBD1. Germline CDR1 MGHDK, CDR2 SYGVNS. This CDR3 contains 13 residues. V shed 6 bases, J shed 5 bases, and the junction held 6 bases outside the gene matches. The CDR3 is CASRRQGRTEAFF. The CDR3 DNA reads TGTGCCAGCAGGCGACAGGGAAGGACTGAAGCTTTCTTT.

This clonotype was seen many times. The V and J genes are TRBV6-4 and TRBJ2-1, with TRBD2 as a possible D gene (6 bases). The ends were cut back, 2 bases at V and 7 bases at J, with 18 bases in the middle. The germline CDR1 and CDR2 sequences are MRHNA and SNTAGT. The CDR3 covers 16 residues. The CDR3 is CASSDLPTSRENEQFF. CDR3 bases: TGTGCCAGCAGTGACCTCCCGACTAGTCGGGAGAATGAGCAGTTCTTC.

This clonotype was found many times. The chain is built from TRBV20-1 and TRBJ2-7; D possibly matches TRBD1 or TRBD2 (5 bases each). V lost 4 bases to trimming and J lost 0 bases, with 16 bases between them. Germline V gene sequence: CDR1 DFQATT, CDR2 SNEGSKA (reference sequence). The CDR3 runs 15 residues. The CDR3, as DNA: TGCAGTGCTAAGCCGTTGGGGGTTAGCTCCTACGAGCAGTACTTC. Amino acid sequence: CSAKPLGVSSYEQYF.

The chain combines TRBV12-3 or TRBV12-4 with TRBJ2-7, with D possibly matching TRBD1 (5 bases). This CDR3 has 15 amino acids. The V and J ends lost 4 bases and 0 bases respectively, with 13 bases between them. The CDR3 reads CASSSIRAASYEQYF. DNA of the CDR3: TGTGCCAGCAGTTCTATCAGGGCTGCCTCCTACGAGCAGTACTTC.

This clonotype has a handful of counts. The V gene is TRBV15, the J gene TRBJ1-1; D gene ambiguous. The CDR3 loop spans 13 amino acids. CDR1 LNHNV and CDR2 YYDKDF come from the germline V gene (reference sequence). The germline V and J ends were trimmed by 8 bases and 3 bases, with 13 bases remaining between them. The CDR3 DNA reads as TGTGCCACCTACCACGGCTATGACACTGAAGCTTTCTTT. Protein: CATYHGYDTEAFF.

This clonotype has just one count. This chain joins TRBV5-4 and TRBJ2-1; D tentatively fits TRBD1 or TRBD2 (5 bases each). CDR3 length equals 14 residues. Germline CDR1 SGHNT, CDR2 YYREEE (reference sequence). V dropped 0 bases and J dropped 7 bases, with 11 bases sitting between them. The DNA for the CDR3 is TGTGCCAGCAGCTTGGTTGGGGGATTTAATGAGCAGTTCTTC. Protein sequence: CASSLVGGFNEQFF.

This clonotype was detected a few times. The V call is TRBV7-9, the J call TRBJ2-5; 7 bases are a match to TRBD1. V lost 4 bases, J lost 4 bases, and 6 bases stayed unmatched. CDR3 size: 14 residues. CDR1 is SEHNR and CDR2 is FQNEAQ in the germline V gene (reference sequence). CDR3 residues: CASSWTGFRETQYF. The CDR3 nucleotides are TGTGCCAGCAGCTGGACAGGATTCCGAGAGACCCAGTACTTC.

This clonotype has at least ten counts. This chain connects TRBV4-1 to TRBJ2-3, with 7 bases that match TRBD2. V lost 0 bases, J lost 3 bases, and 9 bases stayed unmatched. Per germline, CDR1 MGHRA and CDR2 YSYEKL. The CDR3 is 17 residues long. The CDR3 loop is CASSQDYGGSPTDTQYF. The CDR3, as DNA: TGCGCCAGCAGCCAAGATTACGGCGGGAGCCCTACAGATACGCAGTATTTT.

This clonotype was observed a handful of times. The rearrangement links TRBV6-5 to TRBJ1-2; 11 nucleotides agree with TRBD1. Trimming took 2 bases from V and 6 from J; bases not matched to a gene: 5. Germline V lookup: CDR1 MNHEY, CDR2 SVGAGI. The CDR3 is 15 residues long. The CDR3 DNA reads TGTGCCAGCAGTTACCTGGACAGGGGGCCGGATGGCTACACCTTC. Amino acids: CASSYLDRGPDGYTF.

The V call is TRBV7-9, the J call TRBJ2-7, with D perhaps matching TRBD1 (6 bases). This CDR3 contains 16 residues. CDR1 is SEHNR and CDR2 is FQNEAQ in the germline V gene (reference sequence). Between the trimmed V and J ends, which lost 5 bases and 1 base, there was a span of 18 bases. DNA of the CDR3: TGTGCCAGCAGCGCCGATAGGGACACGGCGTCCTACGAGCAGTACTTC. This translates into CASSADRDTASYEQYF.

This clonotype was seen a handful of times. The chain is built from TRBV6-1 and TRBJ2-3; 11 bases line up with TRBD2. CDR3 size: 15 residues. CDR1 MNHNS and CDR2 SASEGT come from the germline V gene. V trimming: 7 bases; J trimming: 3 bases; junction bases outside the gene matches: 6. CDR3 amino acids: CASTQTSGRTDTQYF. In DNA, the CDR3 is TGTGCCAGCACCCAAACTAGCGGGAGAACAGATACGCAGTATTTT.

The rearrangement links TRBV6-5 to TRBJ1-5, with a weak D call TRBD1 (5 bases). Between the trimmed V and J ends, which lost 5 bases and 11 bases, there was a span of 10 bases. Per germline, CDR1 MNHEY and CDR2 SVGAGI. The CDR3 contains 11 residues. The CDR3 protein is CASSQGRAQHF. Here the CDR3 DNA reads TGTGCCAGCAGTCAGGGCCGGGCCCAGCATTTT.

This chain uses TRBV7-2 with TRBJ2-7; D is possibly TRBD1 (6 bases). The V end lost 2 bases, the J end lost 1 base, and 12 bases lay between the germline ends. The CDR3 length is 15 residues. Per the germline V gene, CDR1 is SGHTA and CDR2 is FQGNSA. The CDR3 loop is CASSLQTGGSYEQYF. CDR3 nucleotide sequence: TGTGCCAGCAGCTTACAGACAGGAGGATCCTACGAGCAGTACTTC.

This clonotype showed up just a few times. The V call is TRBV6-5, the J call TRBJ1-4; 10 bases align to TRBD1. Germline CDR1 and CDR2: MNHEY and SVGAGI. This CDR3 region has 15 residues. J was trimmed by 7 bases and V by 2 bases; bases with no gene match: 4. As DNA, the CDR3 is TGTGCCAGCAGTTACGGCCGGACAGGGGGTGAAAAACTGTTTTTT. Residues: CASSYGRTGGEKLFF.

CDR3 loop: CASSLVWTGANVLTF. CDR3 coding DNA: TGTGCCAGCAGCTTAGTCTGGACTGGGGCCAACGTCCTGACTTTC. The J gene is TRBJ2-6, the V gene TRBV11-2, with D hard to call. CDR1 and CDR2 from the germline V gene are SGHAT and FQNNGV. This CDR3 has 15 residues. Trimming left V 1 base short and J 2 bases short, with 6 bases between.

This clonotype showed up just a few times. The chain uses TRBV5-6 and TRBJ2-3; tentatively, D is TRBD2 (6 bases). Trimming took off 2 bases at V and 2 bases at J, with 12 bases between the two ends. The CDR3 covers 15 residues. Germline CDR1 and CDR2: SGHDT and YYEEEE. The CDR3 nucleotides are TGTGCCAGCAGCTTCTTGCGGGAAAACACAGATACGCAGTATTTT. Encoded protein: CASSFLRENTDTQYF.

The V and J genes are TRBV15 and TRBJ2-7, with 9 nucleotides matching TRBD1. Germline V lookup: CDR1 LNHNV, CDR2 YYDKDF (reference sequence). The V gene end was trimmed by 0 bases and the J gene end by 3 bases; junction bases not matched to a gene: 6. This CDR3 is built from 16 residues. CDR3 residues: CATSRDMGQGYYEQYF. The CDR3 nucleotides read TGTGCCACCAGCAGAGATATGGGACAGGGTTACTACGAGCAGTACTTC.

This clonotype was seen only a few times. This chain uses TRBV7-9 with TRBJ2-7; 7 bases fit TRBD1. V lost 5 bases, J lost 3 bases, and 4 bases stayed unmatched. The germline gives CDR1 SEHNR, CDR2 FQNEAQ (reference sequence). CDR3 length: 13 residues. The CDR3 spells CASSGDRFYEQYF. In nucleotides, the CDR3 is TGTGCCAGCAGCGGGGACAGATTCTACGAGCAGTACTTC.

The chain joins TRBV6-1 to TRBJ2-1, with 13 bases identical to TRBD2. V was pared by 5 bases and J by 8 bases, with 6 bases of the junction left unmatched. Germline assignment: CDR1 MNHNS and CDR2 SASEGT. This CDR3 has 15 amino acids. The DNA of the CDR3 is TGTGCCAGCAGTCCCGGGACTAGCGGGATCCATGAGCAGTTCTTC. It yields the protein CASSPGTSGIHEQFF.